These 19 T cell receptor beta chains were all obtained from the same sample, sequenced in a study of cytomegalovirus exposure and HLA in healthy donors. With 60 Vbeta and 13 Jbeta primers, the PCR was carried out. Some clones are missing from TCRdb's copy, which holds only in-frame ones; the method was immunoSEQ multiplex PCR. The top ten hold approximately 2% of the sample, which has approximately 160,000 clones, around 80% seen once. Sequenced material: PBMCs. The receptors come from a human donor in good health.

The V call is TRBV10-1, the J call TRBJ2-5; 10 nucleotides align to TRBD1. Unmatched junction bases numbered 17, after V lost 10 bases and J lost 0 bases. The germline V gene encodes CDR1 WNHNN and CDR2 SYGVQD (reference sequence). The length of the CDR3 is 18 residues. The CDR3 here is CATFLTWDRGLYQETQYF. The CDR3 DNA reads TGCGCCACCTTCCTAACTTGGGACAGGGGACTTTACCAAGAGACCCAGTACTTC.

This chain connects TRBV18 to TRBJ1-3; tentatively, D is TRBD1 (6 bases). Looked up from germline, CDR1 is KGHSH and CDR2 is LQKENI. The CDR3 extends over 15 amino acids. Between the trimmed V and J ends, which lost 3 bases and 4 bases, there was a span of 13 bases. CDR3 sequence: CASSPKQGSGNTIYF. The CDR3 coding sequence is TGTGCCAGCTCACCTAAACAGGGCAGCGGAAACACCATATATTTT.

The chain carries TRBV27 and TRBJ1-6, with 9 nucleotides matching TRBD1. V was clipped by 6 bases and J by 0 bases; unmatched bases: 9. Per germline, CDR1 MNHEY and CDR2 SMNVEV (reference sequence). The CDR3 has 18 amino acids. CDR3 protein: CASSPGQGLSSYNSPLHF. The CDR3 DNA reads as TGTGCCAGCAGCCCGGGACAGGGTCTCTCCTCCTATAATTCACCCCTCCACTTT.

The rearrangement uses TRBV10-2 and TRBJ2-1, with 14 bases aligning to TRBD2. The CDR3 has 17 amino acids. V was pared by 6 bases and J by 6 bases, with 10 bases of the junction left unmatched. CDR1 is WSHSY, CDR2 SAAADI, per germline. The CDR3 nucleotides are TGCGCCAGCAGACATCGACTAGCGGGGGGGCCTCGCAATGAGCAGTTCTTC. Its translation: CASRHRLAGGPRNEQFF.

CDR3 in amino acids: CASSSGQPTGELFF. As DNA, the CDR3 is TGTGCCAGCAGCTCGGGACAGCCCACCGGGGAGCTGTTTTTT. The chain carries TRBV7-9 and TRBJ2-2; 7 bases map to TRBD1. This CDR3 contains 14 residues. J gave up 4 bases and V 4 bases, and 3 bases lay outside the gene matches. The germline V gene encodes CDR1 SEHNR and CDR2 FQNEAQ (reference sequence).

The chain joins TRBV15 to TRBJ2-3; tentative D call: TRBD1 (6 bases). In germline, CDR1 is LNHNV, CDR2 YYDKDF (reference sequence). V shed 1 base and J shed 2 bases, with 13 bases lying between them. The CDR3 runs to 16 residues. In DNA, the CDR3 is TGTGCCACCAGCAGAGGACAGGAGCGCCTCACAGATACGCAGTATTTT. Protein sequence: CATSRGQERLTDTQYF.

The CDR3: CASSAMNTEAFF. For the CDR3, the DNA is TGTGCCAGCAGCGCGATGAACACTGAAGCTTTCTTT. J is TRBJ1-1 and V is TRBV6-5, with unresolved D. The CDR3 contains 12 residues. CDR1 and CDR2 from the germline V gene are MNHEY and SVGAGI. V was cut by 6 bases and J by 0 bases, with 5 bases left in between.

CDR3 sequence reads: CASTPAGRNTGELFF. The CDR3 DNA reads as TGTGCCAGCACCCCGGCGGGACGGAACACCGGGGAGCTGTTTTTT. This sequence joins TRBV5-4 and TRBJ2-2; possible D gene TRBD2, 6 bases. Germline CDR1 is SGHNT and CDR2 is YYREEE (reference sequence). With 6 bases removed from V and 1 base from J, the gap between germline ends came to 13 bases. The CDR3 totals 15 residues.

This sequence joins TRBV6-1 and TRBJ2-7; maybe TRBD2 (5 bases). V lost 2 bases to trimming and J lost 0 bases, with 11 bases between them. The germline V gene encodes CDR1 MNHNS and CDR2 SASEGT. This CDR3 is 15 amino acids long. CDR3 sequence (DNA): TGTGCCAGCAGTGAACGGACTTTCAGCTCCTACGAGCAGTACTTC. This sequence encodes CASSERTFSSYEQYF.

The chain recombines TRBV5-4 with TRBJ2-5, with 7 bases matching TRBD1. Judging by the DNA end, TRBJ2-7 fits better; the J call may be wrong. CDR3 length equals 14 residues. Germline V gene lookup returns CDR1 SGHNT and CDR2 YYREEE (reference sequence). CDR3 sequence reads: CASSRGQLSYEQYF. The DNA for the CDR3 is TGTGCCAGCAGCCGGGGACAGCTATCCTACGAGCAGTACTTC.

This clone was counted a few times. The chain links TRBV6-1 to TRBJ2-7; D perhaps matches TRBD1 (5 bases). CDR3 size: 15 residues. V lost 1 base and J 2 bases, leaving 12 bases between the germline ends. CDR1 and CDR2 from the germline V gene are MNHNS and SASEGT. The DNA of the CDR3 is TGTGCCAGCAGTGAAGGGCATGTAGGGGCCTACGAGCAGTACTTC. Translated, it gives CASSEGHVGAYEQYF.

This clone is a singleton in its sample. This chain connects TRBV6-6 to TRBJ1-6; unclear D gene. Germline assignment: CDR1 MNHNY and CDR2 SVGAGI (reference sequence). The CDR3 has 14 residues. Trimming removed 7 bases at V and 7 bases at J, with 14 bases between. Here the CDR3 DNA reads TGTGCCAGCAAGTTGAGGGCAGCCAATTCACCCCTCCACTTT. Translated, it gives CASKLRAANSPLHF.

The CDR3 here is CASSLMQGGEQYF. The DNA for the CDR3 is TGTGCCAGCAGCTTAATGCAGGGGGGCGAGCAGTACTTC. The V call is TRBV7-8, the J call TRBJ2-7, with D maybe TRBD1 (7 bases). The germline V gene has CDR1 SGHVS and CDR2 FQNEAQ. V was shortened by 2 bases and J by 6 bases, with 11 bases between the two germline ends. This CDR3 comprises 13 residues.

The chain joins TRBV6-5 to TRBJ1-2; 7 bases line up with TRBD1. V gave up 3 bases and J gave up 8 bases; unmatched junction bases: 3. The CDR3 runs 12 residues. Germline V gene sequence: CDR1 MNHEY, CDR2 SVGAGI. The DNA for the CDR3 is TGTGCCAGCAGTTATCAGGGGGACGGCTACACCTTC. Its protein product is CASSYQGDGYTF.

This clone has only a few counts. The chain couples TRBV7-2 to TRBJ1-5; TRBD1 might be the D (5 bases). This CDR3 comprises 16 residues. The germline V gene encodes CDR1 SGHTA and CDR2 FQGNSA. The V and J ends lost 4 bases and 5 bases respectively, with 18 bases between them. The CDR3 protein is CASSSYLRGRDQPQHF. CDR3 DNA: TGTGCCAGCAGCTCATATCTAAGGGGCAGGGATCAGCCCCAGCATTTT.

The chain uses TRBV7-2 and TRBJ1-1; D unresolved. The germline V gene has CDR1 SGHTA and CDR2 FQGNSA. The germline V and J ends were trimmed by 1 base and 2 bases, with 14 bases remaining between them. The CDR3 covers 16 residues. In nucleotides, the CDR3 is TGTGCCAGCAGCTTAGATAGCGTCGGCAGAAACACTGAAGCTTTCTTT. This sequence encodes CASSLDSVGRNTEAFF.

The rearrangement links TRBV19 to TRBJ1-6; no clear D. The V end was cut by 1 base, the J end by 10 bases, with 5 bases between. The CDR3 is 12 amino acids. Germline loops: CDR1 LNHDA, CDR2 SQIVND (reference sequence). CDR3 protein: CASSIVLSPLHF. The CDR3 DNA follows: TGTGCCAGTAGTATAGTACTATCACCCCTCCACTTT.

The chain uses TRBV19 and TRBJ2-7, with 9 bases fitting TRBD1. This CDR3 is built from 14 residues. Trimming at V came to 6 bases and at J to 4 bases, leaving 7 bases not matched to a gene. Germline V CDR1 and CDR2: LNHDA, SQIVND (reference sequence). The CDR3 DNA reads TGTGCCAGTAGGACGGGACAGGGTTCTTACGAGCAGTACTTC. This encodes CASRTGQGSYEQYF.

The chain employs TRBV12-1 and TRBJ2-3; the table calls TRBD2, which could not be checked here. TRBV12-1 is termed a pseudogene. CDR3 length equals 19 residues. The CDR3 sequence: CASSFELAGGGTLTDTQYF. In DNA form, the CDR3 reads TGTGCCAGCAGCTTTGAACTAGCGGGGGGGGGAACCCTCACAGATACGCAGTATTTT.